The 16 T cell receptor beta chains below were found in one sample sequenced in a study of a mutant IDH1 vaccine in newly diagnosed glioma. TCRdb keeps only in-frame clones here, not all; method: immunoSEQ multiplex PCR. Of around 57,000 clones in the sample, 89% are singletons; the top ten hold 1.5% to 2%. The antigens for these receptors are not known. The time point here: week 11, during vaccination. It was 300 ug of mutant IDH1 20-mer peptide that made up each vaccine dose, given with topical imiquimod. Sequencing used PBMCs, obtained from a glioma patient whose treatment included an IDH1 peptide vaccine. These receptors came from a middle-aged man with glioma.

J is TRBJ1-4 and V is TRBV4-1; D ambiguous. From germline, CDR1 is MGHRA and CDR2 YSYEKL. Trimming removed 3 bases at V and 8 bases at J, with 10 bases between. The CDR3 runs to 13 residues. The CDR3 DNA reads TGCGCCAGCAGCCAGTGGGTCCGCGAAAAACTGTTTTTT. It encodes CASSQWVREKLFF.

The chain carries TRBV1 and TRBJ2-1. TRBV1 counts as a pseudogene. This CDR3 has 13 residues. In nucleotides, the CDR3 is TGCACCAGCAGCCAAGTGATTTACAATGAGCAGTTCTTC. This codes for CTSSQVIYNEQFF.

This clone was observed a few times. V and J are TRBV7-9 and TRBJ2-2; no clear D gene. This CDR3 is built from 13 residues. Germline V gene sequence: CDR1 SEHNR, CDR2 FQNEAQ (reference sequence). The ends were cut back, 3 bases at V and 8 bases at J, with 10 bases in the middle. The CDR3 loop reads CASSFSGLGELFF. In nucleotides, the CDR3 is TGTGCCAGCAGCTTCTCGGGTTTGGGGGAGCTGTTTTTT.

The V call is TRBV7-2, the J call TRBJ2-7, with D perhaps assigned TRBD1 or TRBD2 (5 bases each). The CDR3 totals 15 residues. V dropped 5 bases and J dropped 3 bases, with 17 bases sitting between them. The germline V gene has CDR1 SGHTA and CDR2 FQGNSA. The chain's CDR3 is CASSPSRGVGYEQYF. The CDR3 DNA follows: TGTGCCAGCAGCCCCAGTCGAGGGGTGGGCTACGAGCAGTACTTC. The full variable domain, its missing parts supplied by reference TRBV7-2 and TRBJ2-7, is GAGVSQSPSNKVTEKGKDVELRCDPISGHTALYWYRQSLGQGLEFLIYFQGNSAPDKSGLPSDRFSAERTGGSVSTLTIQRTQQEDSAVYLCASSPSRGVGYEQYFGPGTRLTVT.

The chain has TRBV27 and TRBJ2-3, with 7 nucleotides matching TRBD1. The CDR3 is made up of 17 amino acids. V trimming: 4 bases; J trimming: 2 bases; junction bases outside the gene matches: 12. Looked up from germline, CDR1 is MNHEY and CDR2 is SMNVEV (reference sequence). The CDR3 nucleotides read TGTGCCAGCAGTTCCACACCGGGACAGACATACACAGATACGCAGTATTTT. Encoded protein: CASSSTPGQTYTDTQYF.

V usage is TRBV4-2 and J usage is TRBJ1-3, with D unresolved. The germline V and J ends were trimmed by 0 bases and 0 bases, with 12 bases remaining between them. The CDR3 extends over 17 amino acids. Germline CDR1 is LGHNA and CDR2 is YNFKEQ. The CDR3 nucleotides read TGTGCCAGCAGCCAAGATCCCCCGCGAACCTCTGGAAACACCATATATTTT. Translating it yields CASSQDPPRTSGNTIYF.

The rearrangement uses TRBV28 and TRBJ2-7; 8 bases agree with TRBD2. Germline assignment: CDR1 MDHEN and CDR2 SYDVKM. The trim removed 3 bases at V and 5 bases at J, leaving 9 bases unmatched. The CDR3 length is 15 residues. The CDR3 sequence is CASSLGLERPNEQYF. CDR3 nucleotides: TGTGCCAGCAGTTTGGGACTAGAAAGGCCAAACGAGCAGTACTTC.

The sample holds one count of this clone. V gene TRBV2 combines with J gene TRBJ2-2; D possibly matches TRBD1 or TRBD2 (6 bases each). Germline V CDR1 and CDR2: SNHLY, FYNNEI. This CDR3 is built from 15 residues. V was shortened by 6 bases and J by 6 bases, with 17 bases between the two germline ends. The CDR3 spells CASRQGLPPAGELFF. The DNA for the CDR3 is TGTGCCAGCAGACAGGGACTCCCCCCGGCCGGGGAGCTGTTTTTT.

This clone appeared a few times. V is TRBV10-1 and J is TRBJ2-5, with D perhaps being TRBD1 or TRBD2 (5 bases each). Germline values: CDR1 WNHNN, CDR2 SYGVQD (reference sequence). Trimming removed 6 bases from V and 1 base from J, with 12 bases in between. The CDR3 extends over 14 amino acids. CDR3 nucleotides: TGCGCCAGCAGGGGGGAACAAAGCCAAGAGACCCAGTACTTC. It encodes CASRGEQSQETQYF.

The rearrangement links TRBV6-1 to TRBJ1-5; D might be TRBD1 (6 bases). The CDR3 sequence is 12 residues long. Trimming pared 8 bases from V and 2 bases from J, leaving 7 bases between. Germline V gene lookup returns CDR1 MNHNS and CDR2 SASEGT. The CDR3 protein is CASAGGNQPQHF. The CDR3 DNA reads TGTGCCAGCGCAGGGGGCAATCAGCCCCAGCATTTT.

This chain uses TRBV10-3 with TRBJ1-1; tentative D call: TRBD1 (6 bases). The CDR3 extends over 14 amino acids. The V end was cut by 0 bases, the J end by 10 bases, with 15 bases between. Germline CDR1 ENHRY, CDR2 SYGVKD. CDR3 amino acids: CAISESRQGRTAFF. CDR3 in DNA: TGTGCCATCAGTGAGTCGCGGCAGGGGAGAACAGCTTTCTTT.

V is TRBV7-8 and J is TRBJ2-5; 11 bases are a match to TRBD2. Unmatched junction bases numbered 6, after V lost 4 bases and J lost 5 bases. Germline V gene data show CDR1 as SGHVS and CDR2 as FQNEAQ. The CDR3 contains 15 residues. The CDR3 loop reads CASSWTGLAAETQYF. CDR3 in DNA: TGTGCCAGCAGCTGGACGGGACTAGCGGCGGAGACCCAGTACTTC.

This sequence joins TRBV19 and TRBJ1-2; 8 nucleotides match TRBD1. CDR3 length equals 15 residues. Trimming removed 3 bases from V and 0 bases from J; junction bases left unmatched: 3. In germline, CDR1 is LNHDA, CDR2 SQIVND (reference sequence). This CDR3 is CASSITGQANYGYTF. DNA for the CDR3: TGTGCCAGTAGTATTACGGGACAGGCTAACTATGGCTACACCTTC.

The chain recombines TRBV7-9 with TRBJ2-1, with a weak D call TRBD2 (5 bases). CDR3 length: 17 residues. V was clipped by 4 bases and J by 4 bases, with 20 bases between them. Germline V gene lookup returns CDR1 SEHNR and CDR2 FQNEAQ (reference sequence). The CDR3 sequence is CASSYLLDRALYNEQFF. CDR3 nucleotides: TGTGCCAGCAGCTACTTACTAGACCGGGCCCTTTACAATGAGCAGTTCTTC.

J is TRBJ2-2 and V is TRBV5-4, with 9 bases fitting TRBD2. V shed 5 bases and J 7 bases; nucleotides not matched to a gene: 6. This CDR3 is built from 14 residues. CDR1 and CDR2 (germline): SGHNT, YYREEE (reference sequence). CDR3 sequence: CASRKAGGDGELFF. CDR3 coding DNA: TGTGCCAGCAGAAAAGCGGGGGGCGACGGGGAGCTGTTTTTT.

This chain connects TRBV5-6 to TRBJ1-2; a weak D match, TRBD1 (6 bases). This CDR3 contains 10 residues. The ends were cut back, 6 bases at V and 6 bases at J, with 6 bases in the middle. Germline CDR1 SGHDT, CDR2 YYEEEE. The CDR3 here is CASKGDGYTF. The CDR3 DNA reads TGTGCCAGCAAGGGGGATGGCTACACCTTC.